The 29 T cell receptor beta chains below all came from one sample that was sequenced in a study of T-cell memory formation after mild COVID-19. Using its own MiXCR run on the 5' RACE reads, TCRdb lists one record per CDR3 protein. Among about 400,000 distinct CDR3 sequences listed, 20% to 25% were seen once. Sequenced: PBMCs or a T cell subset sorted from them (not recorded which). The receptors were sampled from an adult woman who had mild COVID-19 (a few samples of this study predate the infection). Cell type and time point are not known.

This chain links TRBV15 with TRBJ2-1, with 13 nucleotides matching TRBD2. In germline, CDR1 is LNHNV, CDR2 YYDKDF (reference sequence). The length of the CDR3 is 15 residues. V shed 3 bases, J shed 7 bases, and the junction held 3 bases outside the gene matches. CDR3 protein: CATSRTSGGMNEQFF. CDR3 DNA: TGTGCCACCAGCAGGACTAGCGGGGGGATGAATGAGCAGTTCTTC.

This rearrangement joins TRBV3-1 to TRBJ2-7; D gene uncertain. Between the trimmed V and J ends, which lost 3 bases and 6 bases, there was a span of 9 bases. The CDR3 sequence is 12 residues long. Germline CDR1 is LGHDT and CDR2 is YNNKEL (reference sequence). The CDR3 DNA reads as TGTGCCAGCAGCCACCAAACGGTCGAGCAGTACTTC. This encodes CASSHQTVEQYF.

This clonotype was found a few times. This rearrangement joins TRBV18 to TRBJ2-7; D call uncertain. Germline V CDR1 and CDR2: KGHSH, LQKENI. CDR3 length: 13 residues. The germline V and J ends were trimmed by 1 base and 7 bases, with 11 bases remaining between them. The DNA of the CDR3 is TGTGCCAGCTCACCACTCCTAATGGGGGAGCAGTACTTC. This codes for CASSPLLMGEQYF.

This chain links TRBV11-2 with TRBJ2-3; the D is unclear. Germline V CDR1 and CDR2: SGHAT, FQNNGV. Trimming pared 3 bases from V and 1 base from J, leaving 23 bases between. There are 19 residues in the CDR3. CDR3 in DNA: TGTGCCAGCAGCTTGCTACCTTGGCGGCAACTAAGGGGCACAGATACGCAGTATTTT. It translates to CASSLLPWRQLRGTDTQYF.

V is TRBV7-9 and J is TRBJ2-3; 10 bases agree with TRBD2. This CDR3 has 14 residues. V lost 4 bases and J lost 5; bases outside the gene matches: 3. Germline assignment: CDR1 SEHNR and CDR2 FQNEAQ (reference sequence). Here the CDR3 reads CASSSSGSEDTQYF. CDR3 DNA: TGTGCCAGCAGCTCTAGCGGGAGTGAAGATACGCAGTATTTT.

The J gene is TRBJ1-3, the V gene TRBV3-1; no reliable D call. The germline CDR1 and CDR2 sequences are LGHDT and YNNKEL (reference sequence). Between the trimmed V and J ends, which lost 6 bases and 2 bases, there was a span of 8 bases. This CDR3 contains 13 residues. CDR3: CASSGPPGNTIYF. CDR3 DNA sequence: TGTGCCAGCAGTGGGCCACCTGGAAACACCATATATTTT.

This clonotype has only a few counts. CDR3 DNA sequence: TGTGCCAGCAGCTTGGCGGCGGGGGGGGATACTGAGCAGTTCTTC. Translating gives CASSLAAGGDTEQFF. J is TRBJ2-1 and V is TRBV5-5; 9 bases are shared with TRBD2. J lost 9 bases, V lost 0 bases, and 7 bases had no gene match. CDR3 size: 15 residues. The germline V gene has CDR1 SGHKS and CDR2 YYEKEE (reference sequence). The full variable domain, in which reference TRBV5-5 and TRBJ2-1 provide the parts outside the CDR3, is DAGVTQSPTHLIKTRGQQVTLRCSPISGHKSVSWYQQVLGQGPQFIFQYYEKEERGRGNFPDRFSARQFPNYSSELNVNALLLGDSALYLCASSLAAGGDTEQFFGPGTRLTVL.

The J gene is TRBJ1-6, the V gene TRBV5-1; D remains ambiguous. CDR1 and CDR2 from the germline V gene are SGHRS and YFSETQ. The V end was cut by 0 bases, the J end by 9 bases, with 13 bases between. CDR3 length: 15 residues. The CDR3 DNA reads as TGCGCCAGCAGCTTGGAGGTCAGGAGCAGTTCACCCCTCCACTTT. Translating gives CASSLEVRSSSPLHF.

The chain joins TRBV7-2 to TRBJ2-2; D call uncertain. The CDR3 is 14 amino acids. Germline CDR1 and CDR2: SGHTA and FQGNSA. Trimming removed 3 bases at V and 4 bases at J, with 9 bases between. In DNA, the CDR3 is TGTGCCAGCAGCTTGATGGCAGTCACCGGGGAGCTGTTTTTT. This translates into CASSLMAVTGELFF.

This clonotype has a handful of counts. The genes are TRBV5-5 and TRBJ2-5; 9 bases map to TRBD1. CDR1 and CDR2 (germline): SGHKS, YYEKEE (reference sequence). The CDR3 is made up of 14 amino acids. J gave up 5 bases and V 4 bases, and 6 bases lay outside the gene matches. The CDR3 loop reads CASSPGTGLETQYF. The CDR3 DNA follows: TGTGCCAGCAGCCCCGGGACAGGGTTGGAGACCCAGTACTTC. The full variable domain, completed using reference TRBV5-5 and TRBJ2-5, is DAGVTQSPTHLIKTRGQQVTLRCSPISGHKSVSWYQQVLGQGPQFIFQYYEKEERGRGNFPDRFSARQFPNYSSELNVNALLLGDSALYLCASSPGTGLETQYFGPGTRLLVL.

This clonotype was counted between two and nine times. This sequence joins TRBV12-3 or TRBV12-4 and TRBJ1-1, with a tentative D call TRBD1 (5 bases). Trimming removed 6 bases at V and 4 bases at J, with 15 bases between. The CDR3 covers 14 residues. In nucleotides, the CDR3 is TGTGCCAGCAGAACCGGGTGGGGGGGCACTGAAGCTTTCTTT. Residues: CASRTGWGGTEAFF.

This clonotype was observed a few times. V and J are TRBV15 and TRBJ2-5, with D perhaps given as TRBD1 or TRBD2 (6 bases each). Trimming pared 4 bases from V and 5 bases from J, leaving 20 bases between. Germline CDR1 reads LNHNV; CDR2 reads YYDKDF (reference sequence). The CDR3 has 16 residues. The CDR3 DNA sequence: TGTGCCACCAGCAAGGGCGGATTGGGGGGCGGGGAGACCCAGTACTTC. Protein sequence: CATSKGGLGGGETQYF.

The rearrangement links TRBV18 to TRBJ2-3; D is unresolved. Germline V gives CDR1 KGHSH, CDR2 LQKENI. Trimming took off 6 bases at V and 3 bases at J, with 7 bases between the two ends. The CDR3 runs to 12 residues. The CDR3 DNA is TGTGCCAGCTCGACCGGGACAGATACGCAGTATTTT. Protein product: CASSTGTDTQYF.

The V call is TRBV29-1, the J call TRBJ2-5, with D perhaps TRBD2 (6 bases). Germline lookup yields CDR1 SQVTM and CDR2 ANQGSEA. V lost 4 bases to trimming and J lost 2 bases, with 14 bases between them. The CDR3 totals 14 residues. CDR3 sequence reads: CSVAGIAAQETQYF. CDR3 bases: TGCAGCGTTGCTGGGATAGCGGCGCAAGAGACCCAGTACTTC.

V gene TRBV11-2 combines with J gene TRBJ2-5; 8 bases align to TRBD2. CDR3 size: 16 residues. The ends lost 1 base at V and 5 bases at J; junction bases unmatched: 9. Germline V lookup: CDR1 SGHAT, CDR2 FQNNGV. The CDR3 here is CASSLVGGLVGETQYF. The CDR3, as DNA: TGTGCCAGCAGCTTAGTCGGGGGACTAGTTGGCGAGACCCAGTACTTC.

This clonotype was detected only a few times. The genes are TRBV3-1 and TRBJ2-3; D might be TRBD1 (6 bases). Trimming removed 0 bases at V and 2 bases at J, with 15 bases between. This CDR3 has 17 amino acids. Looked up from germline, CDR1 is LGHDT and CDR2 is YNNKEL (reference sequence). The CDR3 is CASSQEVPGVLTDTQYF. The DNA for the CDR3 is TGTGCCAGCAGCCAAGAGGTACCAGGGGTCCTCACAGATACGCAGTATTTT.

This clonotype was counted a few times. Here the CDR3 DNA reads TGTGCCAGCAGCTGGGCAGGGGCTACGGCGGATACGCAGTATTTT. Amino acid sequence: CASSWAGATADTQYF. The chain carries TRBV7-2 and TRBJ2-3; a weak D match, TRBD1 (6 bases). The CDR3 consists of 15 residues. Between the trimmed V and J ends, which lost 4 bases and 6 bases, there was a span of 17 bases. The V gene's germline CDR1 is SGHTA and CDR2 FQGNSA.

This clonotype was detected only a few times. The genes are TRBV4-2 and TRBJ2-4, with D perhaps TRBD2 (7 bases). Trimming shortened V by 2 bases and J by 9 bases, and 20 bases separated the two germline ends. CDR1 and CDR2 from the germline V gene are LGHNA and YNFKEQ. This CDR3 is 16 amino acids long. CDR3 amino acids: CASSQRSPGGAFIQYF. CDR3 nucleotide sequence: TGTGCCAGCAGCCAACGAAGTCCTGGGGGGGCTTTCATTCAGTACTTC.

The V gene is TRBV6-5, the J gene TRBJ2-2; D call uncertain. The CDR3 is 15 amino acids. CDR1 and CDR2 from the germline V gene are MNHEY and SVGAGI. V was clipped by 7 bases and J by 4 bases, with 16 bases between them. CDR3 protein: CASTRFEVGTGELFF. The CDR3 nucleotides read TGTGCCAGCACTAGATTTGAGGTCGGCACCGGGGAGCTGTTTTTT.

This clonotype appeared a few times. The chain recombines TRBV7-2 with TRBJ2-7; possible D gene TRBD2, 6 bases. The CDR3 runs 12 residues. The germline V and J ends were trimmed by 3 bases and 6 bases, with 9 bases remaining between them. Germline CDR1 reads SGHTA; CDR2 reads FQGNSA. The CDR3 sequence: CASSFGLREQYF. DNA for the CDR3: TGTGCCAGCAGCTTCGGACTACGCGAGCAGTACTTC. Full variable domain (missing parts from reference TRBV7-2 and TRBJ2-7): GAGVSQSPSNKVTEKGKDVELRCDPISGHTALYWYRQSLGQGLEFLIYFQGNSAPDKSGLPSDRFSAERTGGSVSTLTIQRTQQEDSAVYLCASSFGLREQYFGPGTRLTVT.

This clonotype appeared a few times. This chain joins TRBV12-3 or TRBV12-4 and TRBJ1-1; 10 bases map to TRBD1. The CDR3 covers 16 residues. V lost 4 bases and J lost 2; bases outside the gene matches: 7. The CDR3 is CASSSGGDRGNTEAFF. The CDR3 nucleotides read TGTGCCAGCAGTTCAGGGGGGGACAGGGGAAACACTGAAGCTTTCTTT.

The rearrangement uses TRBV19 and TRBJ2-5, with 9 bases aligning to TRBD1. CDR1 is LNHDA and CDR2 is SQIVND in the germline V gene (reference sequence). Trimming removed 4 bases from V and 1 base from J; junction bases left unmatched: 1. This CDR3 comprises 14 residues. The CDR3 protein is CASSTDRGQETQYF. CDR3 bases: TGTGCCAGTAGTACGGACAGGGGCCAAGAGACCCAGTACTTC.

This clonotype has just a few counts. At one end the junction does not follow the germline gene, possibly because of a read error. The chain links TRBV7-7 to TRBJ2-3; D unresolved. The CDR3 runs to 16 residues. Germline V CDR1 and CDR2: SSHAT, FNYEAQ (reference sequence). CDR3 in DNA: TGTGCTAGCAGCCGGAACCGCCCGCTAAGCACAGATACGCAGTATTTT. Amino acid sequence: CASSRNRPLSTDTQYF. The full variable domain, in which reference TRBV7-7 and TRBJ2-3 provide the parts outside the CDR3, is GAGVSQSPRYKVTKRGQDVTLRCDPISSHATLYWYQQALGQGPEFLTYFNYEAQPDKSGLPSDRFSAERPEGSISTLTIQRTEQRDSAMYRCASSRNRPLSTDTQYFGPGTRLTVL.

The V and J genes are TRBV6-5 and TRBJ1-4, with D unresolved. The CDR3 is 16 amino acids. The germline V and J ends were trimmed by 5 bases and 1 base, with 14 bases remaining between them. Germline assignment: CDR1 MNHEY and CDR2 SVGAGI. DNA of the CDR3: TGTGCCAGCAGTCACGGCCGGGAATTAACTAATGAAAAACTGTTTTTT. This codes for CASSHGRELTNEKLFF.

V gene TRBV9 combines with J gene TRBJ1-4, with 9 bases lining up with TRBD1. The germline gives CDR1 SGDLS, CDR2 YYNGEE. V dropped 4 bases and J dropped 8; count of bases not matched to a gene: 9. The CDR3 totals 15 residues. As DNA, the CDR3 is TGTGCCAGCAGCTTATTACAGGGGGCGGGAGAAAAACTGTTTTTT. Translating it yields CASSLLQGAGEKLFF.

In its sample, this clonotype was seen a few times. CDR3 sequence (DNA): TGTGCCAGCAAGGAATCCACCGGGACAGGGCCCACAGATACGCAGTATTTT. This encodes CASKESTGTGPTDTQYF. The rearrangement links TRBV2 to TRBJ2-3; TRBD1 aligns across 9 bases. Germline CDR1 is SNHLY and CDR2 is FYNNEI. Trimming took 7 bases from V and 2 from J; bases not matched to a gene: 13. The CDR3 is made up of 17 amino acids.

V is TRBV7-9 and J is TRBJ1-2; D remains ambiguous. Trimming shortened V by 3 bases and J by 3 bases, and 14 bases separated the two germline ends. Looked up from germline, CDR1 is SEHNR and CDR2 is FQNEAQ (reference sequence). The CDR3 length is 15 residues. CDR3 loop: CASSFPRVGYYGYTF. The DNA for the CDR3 is TGTGCCAGCAGCTTCCCGCGGGTGGGATACTATGGCTACACCTTC.

A single count supports this clonotype. The genes are TRBV28 and TRBJ1-4, with D unclear. The CDR3 spans 12 residues. Per the germline V gene, CDR1 is MDHEN and CDR2 is SYDVKM. V dropped 4 bases and J dropped 6 bases, with 6 bases sitting between them. The CDR3 coding sequence is TGTGCCAGCAGTTCCTCGGATGAAAAACTGTTTTTT. Translation gives CASSSSDEKLFF. Full variable domain (remainder filled in from reference TRBV28 and TRBJ1-4): DVKVTQSSRYLVKRTGEKVFLECVQDMDHENMFWYRQDPGLGLRLIYFSYDVKMKEKGDIPEGYSVSREKKERFSLILESASTNQTSMYLCASSSSDEKLFFGSGTQLSVL.

The chain joins TRBV27 to TRBJ2-7, with 9 bases identical to TRBD1. This CDR3 spans 17 amino acids. Germline CDR1 and CDR2: MNHEY and SMNVEV (reference sequence). Losses at the gene ends were 4 bases for V and 0 bases for J; bases not matched to a gene: 10. CDR3 sequence reads: CASSSLLTGGISYEQYF. In DNA, the CDR3 is TGTGCCAGCAGTTCCCTACTGACAGGGGGGATCTCCTACGAGCAGTACTTC.